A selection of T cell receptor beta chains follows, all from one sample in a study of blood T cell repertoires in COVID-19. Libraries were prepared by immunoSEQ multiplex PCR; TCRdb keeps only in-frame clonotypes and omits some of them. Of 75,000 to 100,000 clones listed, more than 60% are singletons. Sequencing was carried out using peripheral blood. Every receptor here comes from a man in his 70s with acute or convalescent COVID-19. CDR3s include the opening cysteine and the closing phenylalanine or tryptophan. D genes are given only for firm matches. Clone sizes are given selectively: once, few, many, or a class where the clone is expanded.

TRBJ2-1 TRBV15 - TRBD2 CATSTSSGTYNEQFF TGTGCCACCAGCACCTCTAGCGGAACCTACAATGAGCAGTTCTTC
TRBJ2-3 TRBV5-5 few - CASSLAPGTDTQYF TGTGCCAGCAGCTTGGCGCCAGGCACAGATACGCAGTATTTT
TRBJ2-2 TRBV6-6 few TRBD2 CASSSQAGDTGELFF TGTGCCAGCAGTTCGCAAGCGGGAGACACCGGGGAGCTGTTTTTT
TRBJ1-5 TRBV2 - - CASSESLGGLGNQPQHF TGTGCCAGCAGTGAATCTTTGGGGGGGTTGGGCAATCAGCCCCAGCATTTT
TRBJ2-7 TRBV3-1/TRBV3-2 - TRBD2 CASSQDRIGGRSLEQYF TGTGCCAGCAGCCAAGATAGGATTGGCGGGAGATCGCTCGAGCAGTACTTC
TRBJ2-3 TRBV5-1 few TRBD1 CASHQGALDTQYF TGCGCCAGCCACCAGGGGGCCTTAGATACGCAGTATTTT
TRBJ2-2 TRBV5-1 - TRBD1 CASSPGTGNTGELFF TGCGCCAGCTCTCCCGGGACAGGGAACACCGGGGAGCTGTTTTTT
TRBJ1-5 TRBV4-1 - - CASSPEGRQPQHF TGCGCCAGCAGCCCCGAGGGCCGTCAGCCCCAGCATTTT
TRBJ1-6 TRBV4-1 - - CASSQVRLVPGHRTPLHF TGCGCCAGCAGCCAAGTGCGACTCGTCCCGGGACATCGGACACCCCTCCACTTT
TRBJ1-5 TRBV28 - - CASSSPGQPQHF TGTGCCAGCAGTTCCCCGGGTCAGCCCCAGCATTTT
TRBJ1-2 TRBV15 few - CATSRGAFGLIYGYTF TGTGCCACCAGCAGAGGGGCTTTCGGACTGATATATGGCTACACCTTC
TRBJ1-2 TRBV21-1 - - CASSKALLGTGGPYGYTF TGTGCCAGCAGCAAAGCATTGCTCGGGACAGGGGGTCCCTATGGCTACACCTTC
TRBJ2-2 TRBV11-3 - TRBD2 CASSSGGPTGELFF TGTGCCAGCAGTAGCGGGGGGCCCACCGGGGAGCTGTTTTTT
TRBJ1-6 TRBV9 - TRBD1 CASSVTGRNSPLHF TGTGCCAGCAGCGTGACAGGGAGAAATTCACCCCTCCACTTT
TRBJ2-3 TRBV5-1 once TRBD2 CASSLALAGGLVADTQYF TGCGCCAGCAGCTTGGCTCTAGCGGGAGGGCTAGTGGCAGATACGCAGTATTTT
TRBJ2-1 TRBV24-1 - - CATSGSLAGEQFF TGTGCCACCAGTGGGTCACTGGCGGGTGAGCAGTTCTTC
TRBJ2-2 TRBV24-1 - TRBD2 CATRGLASGSGGELFF TGTGCCACCAGAGGCCTGGCTAGCGGGAGTGGCGGGGAGCTGTTTTTT
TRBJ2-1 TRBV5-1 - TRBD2 CASRASGSANEQFF TGCGCCAGCAGGGCTAGCGGGAGTGCCAATGAGCAGTTCTTC
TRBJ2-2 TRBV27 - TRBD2 CASSPRAGVTGELFF TGTGCCAGCAGCCCCCGGGCGGGAGTCACCGGGGAGCTGTTTTTT
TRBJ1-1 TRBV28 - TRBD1 CASSLGTGGNTEAFF TGTGCCAGCAGTCTGGGGACAGGGGGAAACACTGAAGCTTTCTTT
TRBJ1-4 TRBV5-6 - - CASSLVEESKLFF TGTGCCAGCAGCTTGGTGGAGGAATCTAAACTGTTTTTT
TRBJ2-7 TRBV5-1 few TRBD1 CASRAQVGTVSAEQYF TGCGCCAGCCGAGCCCAAGTTGGGACAGTTTCTGCCGAGCAGTACTTC
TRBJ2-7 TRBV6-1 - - CASSEMVAGTGEQYF TGTGCCAGCAGTGAAATGGTGGCGGGGACGGGAGAGCAGTACTTC